This TCR beta chain was obtained from a study of T cell responses to AZD1222 COVID-19 vaccine. Notes on the study in general: Most donors were white British, females outnumbered males, and clonal diversity was possibly underestimated.

Clones were sequenced by immunoSEQ multiplex PCR, and TCRdb holds only the in-frame ones, with some missing. The sample lists roughly 79,000 clones, around 80% seen once, with under 25% in the top ten. CDR3 length equals 13 residues. The V gene's germline CDR1 is SGHRS and CDR2 YFSETQ. V dropped 4 bases and J dropped 6; count of bases not matched to a gene: 5. About this clone: Antigen: not known.

The receptor comes from an adult in good health. Source: peripheral blood, taken on day 0 of AZD1222 vaccination. V usage is TRBV5-1 and J usage is TRBJ1-1; TRBD1 agrees at 8 bases. Here the CDR3 DNA reads TGCGCCAGCAGCCAAGGGACAGGATCTGAAGCTTTCTTT. Its protein is CASSQGTGSEAFF.